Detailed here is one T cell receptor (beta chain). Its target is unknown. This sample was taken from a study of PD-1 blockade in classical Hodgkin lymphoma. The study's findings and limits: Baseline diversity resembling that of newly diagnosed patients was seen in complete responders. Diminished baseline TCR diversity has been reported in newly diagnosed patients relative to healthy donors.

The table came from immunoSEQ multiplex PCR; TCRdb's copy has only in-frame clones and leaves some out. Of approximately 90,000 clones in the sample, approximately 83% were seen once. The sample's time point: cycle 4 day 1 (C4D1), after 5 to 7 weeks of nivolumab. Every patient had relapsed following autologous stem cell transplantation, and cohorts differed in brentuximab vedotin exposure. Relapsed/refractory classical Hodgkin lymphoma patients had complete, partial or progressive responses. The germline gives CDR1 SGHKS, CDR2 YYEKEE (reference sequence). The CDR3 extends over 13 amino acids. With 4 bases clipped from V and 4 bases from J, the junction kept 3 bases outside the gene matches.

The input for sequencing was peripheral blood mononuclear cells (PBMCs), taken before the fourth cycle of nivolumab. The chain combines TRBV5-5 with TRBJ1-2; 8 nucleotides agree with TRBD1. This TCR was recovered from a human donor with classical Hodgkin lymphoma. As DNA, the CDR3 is TGTGCCAGCAGCCCCGACAGGGGCTATGGCTACACCTTC. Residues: CASSPDRGYGYTF.